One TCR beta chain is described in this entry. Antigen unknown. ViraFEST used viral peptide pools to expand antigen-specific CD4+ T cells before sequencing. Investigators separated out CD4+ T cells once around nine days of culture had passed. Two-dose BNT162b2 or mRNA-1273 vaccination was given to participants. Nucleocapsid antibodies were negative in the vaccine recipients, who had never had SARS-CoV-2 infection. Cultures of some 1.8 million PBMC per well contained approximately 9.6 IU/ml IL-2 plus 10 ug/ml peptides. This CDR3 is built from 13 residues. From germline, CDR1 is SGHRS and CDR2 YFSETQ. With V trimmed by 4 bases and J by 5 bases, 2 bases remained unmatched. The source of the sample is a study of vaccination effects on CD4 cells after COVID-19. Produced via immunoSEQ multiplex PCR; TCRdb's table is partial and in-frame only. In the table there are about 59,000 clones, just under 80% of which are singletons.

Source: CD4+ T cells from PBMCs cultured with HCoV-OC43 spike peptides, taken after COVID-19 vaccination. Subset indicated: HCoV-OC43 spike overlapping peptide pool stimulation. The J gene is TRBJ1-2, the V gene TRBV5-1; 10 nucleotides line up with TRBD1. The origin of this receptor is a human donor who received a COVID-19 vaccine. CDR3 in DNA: TGCGCCAGCAGCCCGGACAGGGGGTATGGCTACACCTTC. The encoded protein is CASSPDRGYGYTF.